This TCR beta chain was sequenced for a study of shared clonotypes between healthy human individuals. On the study more broadly: Samples came from two female and a few male donors aged 18 to 49.

Using immunoSEQ multiplex PCR, the repertoire was profiled, and TCRdb retains in-frame clones only, with some absent. The sample holds hundreds of thousands of clones, around three quarters seen once. Germline V gene data show CDR1 as MDHEN and CDR2 as SYDVKM. This CDR3 is 15 amino acids long. Trimming removed 5 bases at V and 5 bases at J, with 18 bases between. Sequences were obtained from PBMCs. The TCR sequence derives from a middle-aged woman in good health. Some clones in this sample may be carry-over from other donors' samples. The J gene is TRBJ1-2, the V gene TRBV28, with a tentative D call TRBD1 (5 bases). In nucleotides, the CDR3 is TGTGCCAGCAGTCCCCCGGGACCGGACGGGTATGGCTACACCTTC. Encoded protein: CASSPPGPDGYGYTF.